In its sample, the clone carrying this T cell receptor beta chain was seen a few times. Profiled with immunoSEQ multiplex PCR; TCRdb holds only in-frame clones, not every one. The sample has approximately 810,000 clones, 85% to 95% seen once; the top ten hold around 24%. These data are taken from a study of shared clonotypes between healthy human individuals. Naive CD8 cells comprised CD45RO-negative, CCR7-positively selected cells, excluding terminally differentiated effector memory CD45RA+ cells. The sequenced sample consisted of naive CD8+ T cells sorted from blood. This TCR derives from a man younger than 40 in good health.

The CDR3 DNA follows: TGTGCCAGCGTGGGGGGTAATCAGCCCCAGCATTTT. Its protein is CASVGGNQPQHF. V gene TRBV6-1 combines with J gene TRBJ1-5; possibly TRBD1 for D (5 bases). The ends were cut back, 8 bases at V and 4 bases at J, with 9 bases in the middle. Germline loops: CDR1 MNHNS, CDR2 SASEGT. The CDR3 runs to 12 residues.